Sequencing of this TCR beta chain was carried out in a study of regulatory T cells in long-lasting Graves disease. Whole-study findings and limits: Persistent disease was characterized by preferential usage of TRBV28, TRBJ1-2 and TRBJ2-5. Between persistent patients, 2,500 to 3,500 public clonotypes were shared, exceeding the roughly 1,000 shared between new patients. Accuracy might have suffered from few samples.

iRepertoire HTBI primers and Arm-PCR of CDR3 regions built TCR beta libraries. TCRdb reprocessed the multiplex PCR reads via MiXCR and lists one record per CDR3 protein. The repertoire includes 360,000 or so distinct CDR3 sequences, 23% of them detected once, and around a quarter sits in the top ten. Time point in this sample: persistent/refractory GD, antithyroid drugs over 5 years with positive TRAb. The authors made the TCR library using RNA they extracted from PBMCs. Trimming pared 8 bases from V and 3 bases from J, leaving 13 bases between. The CDR3 is made up of 13 amino acids. Per germline, CDR1 SGHTA and CDR2 FQGNSA. With respect to this clonotype: What it recognizes is unknown. A read error may be the cause here, since a much bigger clone is one base away.

The chain employs TRBV7-2 and TRBJ1-1; maybe TRBD1 (5 bases). This sequence was found in a woman between 40 and 55 years old with Graves disease. The sequencing here drew on peripheral blood mononuclear cells (PBMCs), taken when the disease was refractory, from a patient treated with antithyroid drugs. The CDR3 sequence is CASGSDTDTEAFF. The CDR3 nucleotides are TGTGCCAGCGGCTCGGACACAGACACTGAAGCTTTCTTT.